The text below deals with one TCR beta chain. Repertoires were generated with immunoSEQ multiplex PCR, while TCRdb's copy carries only in-frame clones and drops some. The table includes 2,500 to 3,500 clones, under 85% detected once. Unmatched junction bases numbered 9, after V lost 2 bases and J lost 3 bases. There are 18 residues in the CDR3. The germline gives CDR1 SGHTA, CDR2 FQGNSA. This sample is drawn from a study of chemoradiotherapy in HPV16-positive cancers. About the study: Candidate HPV-specific clones and shared TCR motifs came from a couple of HPV16-positive patients.

The sequencing used tumor tissue, collected from a patient who underwent chemoradiotherapy. The sequence came from a human donor with HPV-associated anogenital cancer. The V call is TRBV7-2, the J call TRBJ2-7, with 14 positions matching TRBD2. The DNA of the CDR3 is TGTGCCAGCAGCTTACAACGAGCCGGGACTAGCGGGGGCTACGAGCAGTACTTC. Its protein product is CASSLQRAGTSGGYEQYF.